Below, one T cell receptor beta chain is given with its context. Treatment: oral pan-JAK inhibitor, 5-10 mg twice daily. As part of sample collection, lesional scalp punch biopsies and peripheral blood were taken from alopecia areata patients. This entry comes from a study of CD8+ T cells in alopecia areata. Sequencing used cDNA as its template, made by extracting RNA and reverse transcribing it. Assay: immunoSEQ multiplex PCR; the TCRdb copy retains only in-frame clones and omits some. The sample lists 150,000 to 200,000 clones, approximately 67% seen once, with 1.3% in the top ten. Sequenced material: CD4+ T cells sorted from blood, taken between weeks 49 and 50, from a patient treated with tofacitinib. The sequence was collected from a human donor with alopecia areata.

The CDR3 coding sequence is TGTGCCAGCAGCTTTGGAGGGGAGACCCAGTACTTC. This gives the protein CASSFGGETQYF. The chain has TRBV7-2 and TRBJ2-5; D is perhaps TRBD2 (6 bases). With 3 bases removed from V and 5 bases from J, the gap between germline ends came to 7 bases. The CDR3 runs to 12 residues. Germline V CDR1 and CDR2: SGHTA, FQGNSA.